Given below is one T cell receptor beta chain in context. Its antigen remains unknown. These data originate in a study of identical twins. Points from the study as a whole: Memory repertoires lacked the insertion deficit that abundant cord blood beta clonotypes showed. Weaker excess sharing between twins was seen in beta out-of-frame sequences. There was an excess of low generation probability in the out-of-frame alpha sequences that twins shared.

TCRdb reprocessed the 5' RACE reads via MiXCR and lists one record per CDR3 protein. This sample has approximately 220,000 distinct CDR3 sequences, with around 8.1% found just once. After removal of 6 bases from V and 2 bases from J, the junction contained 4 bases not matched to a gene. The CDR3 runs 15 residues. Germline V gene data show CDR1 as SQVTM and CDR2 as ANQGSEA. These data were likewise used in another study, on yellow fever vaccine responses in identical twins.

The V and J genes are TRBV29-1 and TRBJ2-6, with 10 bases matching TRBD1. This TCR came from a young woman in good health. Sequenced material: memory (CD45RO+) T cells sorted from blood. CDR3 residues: CSVSGTGAGANVLTF. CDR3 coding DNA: TGCAGCGTGTCCGGGACAGGGGCTGGGGCCAACGTCCTGACTTTC.